This T cell receptor beta chain stems from a study of radiotherapy plus CTLA-4 blockade in lung cancer. As for the study in general: With less than 40% of patients having disease control, objective responses were seen in about 18%. Findings and limits, study-wide: The best predictor of response was reported to be early blood T cell clone dynamics, with interferon-beta. In blood, tumor-derived TCR clones expanded after radiotherapy plus ipilimumab.

The germline gives CDR1 SQVTM, CDR2 ANQGSEA. This CDR3 contains 15 residues. V lost 5 bases to trimming and J lost 6 bases; unmatched junction nucleotides: 14. Produced via immunoSEQ multiplex PCR; TCRdb's table is partial and in-frame only. Of fewer than 140,000 clones listed, about 85% are singletons. Each patient with chemo-refractory metastatic non-small-cell lung cancer was treated with focal radiation plus CTLA-4 blockade using ipilimumab. In regard to this clone: The antigen is not known.

Sequencing used peripheral blood, obtained from a patient treated with radiotherapy plus ipilimumab. This receptor was identified in a human donor with non-small cell lung cancer that progressed on radiotherapy plus ipilimumab. Some clones in this sample may be carry-over from other donors' samples. The J gene is TRBJ2-7, the V gene TRBV29-1, with 9 positions matching TRBD2. For the CDR3, the DNA is TGCAGCGTTAGGAGGGCGGCGGGGGGGCTTTTCGAGCAGTACTTC. Translation gives CSVRRAAGGLFEQYF.